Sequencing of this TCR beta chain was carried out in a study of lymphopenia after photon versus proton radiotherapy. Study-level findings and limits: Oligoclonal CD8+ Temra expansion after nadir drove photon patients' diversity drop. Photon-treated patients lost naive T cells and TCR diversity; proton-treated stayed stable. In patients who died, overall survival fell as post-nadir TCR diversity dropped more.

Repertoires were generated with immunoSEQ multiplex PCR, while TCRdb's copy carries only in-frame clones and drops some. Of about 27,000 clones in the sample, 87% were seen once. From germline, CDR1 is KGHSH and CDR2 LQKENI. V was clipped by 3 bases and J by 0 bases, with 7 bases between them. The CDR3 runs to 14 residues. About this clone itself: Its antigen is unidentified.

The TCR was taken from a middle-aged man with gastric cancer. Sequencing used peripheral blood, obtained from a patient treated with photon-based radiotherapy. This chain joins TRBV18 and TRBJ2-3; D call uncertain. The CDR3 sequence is CASSPLWSTDTQYF. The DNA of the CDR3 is TGTGCCAGCTCACCGTTGTGGAGCACAGATACGCAGTATTTT. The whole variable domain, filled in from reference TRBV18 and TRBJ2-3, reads NAGVMQNPRHLVRRRGQEARLRCSPMKGHSHVYWYRQLPEEGLKFMVYLQKENIIDESGMPKERFSAEFPKEGPSILRIQQVVRGDSAAYFCASSPLWSTDTQYFGPGTRLTVL.